This TCR beta chain was obtained from a study of T cell changes during pregnancy in multiple sclerosis. Only in-frame clones appear in the TCRdb table, and some are missing; sequencing was by immunoSEQ multiplex PCR. The table shows more than 50,000 clones, with more than 85% occurring only once. The table lists this clone with a few counts. The ends lost 3 bases at V and 6 bases at J; junction bases unmatched: 5. The V gene's germline CDR1 is KGHSH and CDR2 LQKENI. This CDR3 has 14 residues. V gene TRBV18 combines with J gene TRBJ2-4, with TRBD2 identical over 7 bases. This receptor was identified in a female donor with multiple sclerosis, enrolled in a pregnancy study. The specimen comprised peripheral blood, sampled before pregnancy. The CDR3 coding sequence is TGTGCCAGCTCACCGGGGGGGTCAGGAAACATTCAGTACTTC. Protein sequence: CASSPGGSGNIQYF.